The clone carrying this T cell receptor (beta chain) was seen once. Its antigen is not known. A second PCR, run for about 7 to 11 cycles, used a sample-barcoded 5' primer plus a J-beta primer mix. TCRdb fed the 5' RACE reads into MiXCR, producing one record per CDR3 protein. This sample has about 1.5 million distinct CDR3 sequences; under 55% occur once, and the top ten carry 4%. Each individual donor underwent a draw of ten milliliters of peripheral blood. The sample originates from a study of blood T cells in healthy people across ages. Turning to the study itself: About one barcoded TCR beta cDNA was captured per two T cells.

Study conclusions and caveats: Both naive CD4+ cell counts and diversity were greater in long-lived donors than in aged donors. Any conclusive comparison of naive versus antigen-experienced cells was prevented by using unsorted PBMCs.

Trimming took 6 bases from V and 0 from J, leaving 12 bases between them. The CDR3 is made up of 14 amino acids. Germline V gives CDR1 DFQATT, CDR2 SNEGSKA (reference sequence). V is TRBV20-1 and J is TRBJ2-1; the D is unclear. The receptor was isolated from a woman younger than 30 in good health. The sequenced sample was blood. CDR3 sequence reads: CSAPWGSSYNEQFF. As DNA, the CDR3 is TGCAGTGCCCCTTGGGGAAGCTCCTACAATGAGCAGTTCTTC.